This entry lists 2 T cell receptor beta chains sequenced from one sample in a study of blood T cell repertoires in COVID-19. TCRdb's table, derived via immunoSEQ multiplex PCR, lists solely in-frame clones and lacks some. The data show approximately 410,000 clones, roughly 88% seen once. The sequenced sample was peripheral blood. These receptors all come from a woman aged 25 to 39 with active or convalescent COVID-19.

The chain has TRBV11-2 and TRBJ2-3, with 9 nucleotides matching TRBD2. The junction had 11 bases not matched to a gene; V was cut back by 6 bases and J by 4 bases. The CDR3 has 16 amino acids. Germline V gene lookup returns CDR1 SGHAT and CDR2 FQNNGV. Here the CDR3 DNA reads TGTGCCAGCAGGGACGGAGCTAGCGGGGCCCCAGATACGCAGTATTTT. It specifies CASRDGASGAPDTQYF.

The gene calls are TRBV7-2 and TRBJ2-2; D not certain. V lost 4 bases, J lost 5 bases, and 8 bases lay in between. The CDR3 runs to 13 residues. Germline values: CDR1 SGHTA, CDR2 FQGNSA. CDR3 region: CASSSSSTGELFF. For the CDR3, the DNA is TGTGCCAGCAGCTCTAGTAGTACCGGGGAGCTGTTTTTT.